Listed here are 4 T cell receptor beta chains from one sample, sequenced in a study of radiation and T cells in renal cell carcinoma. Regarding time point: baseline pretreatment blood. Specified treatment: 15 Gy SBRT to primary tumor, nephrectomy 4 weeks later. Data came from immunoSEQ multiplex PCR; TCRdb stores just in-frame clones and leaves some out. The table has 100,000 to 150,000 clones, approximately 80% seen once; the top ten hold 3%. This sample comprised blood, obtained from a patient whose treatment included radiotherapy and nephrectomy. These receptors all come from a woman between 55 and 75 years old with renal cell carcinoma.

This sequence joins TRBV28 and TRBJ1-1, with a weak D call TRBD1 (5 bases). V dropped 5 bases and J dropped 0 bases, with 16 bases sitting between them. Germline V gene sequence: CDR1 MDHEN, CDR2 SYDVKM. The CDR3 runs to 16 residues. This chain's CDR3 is CASSLRWTYMNTEAFF. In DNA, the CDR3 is TGTGCCAGCAGTCTCAGGTGGACATACATGAACACTGAAGCTTTCTTT.

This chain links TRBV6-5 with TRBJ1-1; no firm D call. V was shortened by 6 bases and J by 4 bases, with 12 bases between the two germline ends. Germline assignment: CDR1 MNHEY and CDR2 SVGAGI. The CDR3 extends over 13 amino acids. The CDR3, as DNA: TGTGCCAGCAGCGTGGGTACGCCCACTGAAGCTTTCTTT. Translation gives CASSVGTPTEAFF.

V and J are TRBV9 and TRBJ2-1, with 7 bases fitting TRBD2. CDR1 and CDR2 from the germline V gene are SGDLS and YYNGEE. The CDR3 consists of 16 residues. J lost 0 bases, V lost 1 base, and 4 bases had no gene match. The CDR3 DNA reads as TGTGCCAGCAGCGTAACAGGCGGGAGCTCCTACAATGAGCAGTTCTTC. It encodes CASSVTGGSSYNEQFF.

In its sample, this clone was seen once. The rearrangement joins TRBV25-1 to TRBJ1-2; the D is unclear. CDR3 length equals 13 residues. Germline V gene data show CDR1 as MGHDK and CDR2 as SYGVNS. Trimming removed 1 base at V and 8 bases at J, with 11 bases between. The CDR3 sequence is CASSEWVEGGYTF. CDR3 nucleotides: TGTGCCAGCAGTGAATGGGTTGAGGGAGGCTACACCTTC.